One T cell receptor beta chain is described in this entry. Its matching antigen is unknown. This entry comes from a study of T cell clonotyping in hematopoietic cell transplantation. Study at large: Pretransplant recipient samples were taken after cytoreduction.

Study-wide points: Broader posttransplant TCR repertoire diversity was predicted by graft donor and pretransplant recipient Inverse Simpson Index values.

TCRdb's copy holds only in-frame clones and misses some; the assay was immunoSEQ multiplex PCR. The sample consists of 20,000 to 30,000 clones, around 83% of them appearing once. The germline CDR1 and CDR2 sequences are SGHRS and YFSETQ. Trimming stripped 4 bases from V and 4 bases from J, with 14 bases between. The CDR3 runs to 14 residues. Described time point: recipient sample about 28 days before transplant, after cytoreduction. Recipients were bled about 28 days pretransplant and at posttransplant days 30, 100, 180. V usage is TRBV5-1 and J usage is TRBJ1-1; D gene unclear. The sample here was peripheral blood mononuclear cells, taken before stem cell transplant. The receptor's source is a woman aged 55-70 years with acute myeloid leukemia. Some clones in this sample may be carry-over from other donors' samples. The CDR3 DNA is TGCGCCAGCAGCGGTTCTACCCGGGGCACTGAAGCTTTCTTT. Translating gives CASSGSTRGTEAFF.